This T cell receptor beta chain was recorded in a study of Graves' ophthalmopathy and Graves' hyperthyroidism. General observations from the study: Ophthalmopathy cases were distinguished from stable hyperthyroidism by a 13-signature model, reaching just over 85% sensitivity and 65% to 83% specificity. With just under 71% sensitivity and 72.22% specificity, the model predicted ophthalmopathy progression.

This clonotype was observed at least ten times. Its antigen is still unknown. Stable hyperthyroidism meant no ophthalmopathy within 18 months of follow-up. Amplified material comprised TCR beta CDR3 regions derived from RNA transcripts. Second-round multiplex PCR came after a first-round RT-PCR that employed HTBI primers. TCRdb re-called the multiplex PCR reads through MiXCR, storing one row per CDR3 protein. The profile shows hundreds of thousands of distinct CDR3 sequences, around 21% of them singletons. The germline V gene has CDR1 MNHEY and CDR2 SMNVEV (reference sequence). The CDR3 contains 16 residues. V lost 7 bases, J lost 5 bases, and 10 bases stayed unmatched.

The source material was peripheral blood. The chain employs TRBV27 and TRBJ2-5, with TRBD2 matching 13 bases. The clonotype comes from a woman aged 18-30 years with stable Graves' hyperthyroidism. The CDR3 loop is CASKSLAGGLGETQYF. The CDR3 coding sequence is TGTGCCAGCAAATCACTAGCGGGAGGGCTAGGGGAGACCCAGTACTTC.